The 26 T cell receptor beta chains reported below all come from one sample, sequenced in a study of T cells after yellow fever vaccination (dated by TCRdb to between 2019 and 2020). The library was obtained by 5' RACE. Instrument used: Illumina HiSeq 2500. TCRdb's own reprocessing of the public reads used fastp at Q25 and MiXCR and kept productive beta chains. Under each unique CDR3 protein, matching rows form one entry showing the most common genes and DNA. For this sample there are around 610,000 distinct CDR3 sequences; approximately 15% appear just once. The ten largest clones add up to around 15% of the sample. Sample treatment or condition, as interpreted from the label and publication: live attenuated yellow fever vaccine strain. The sequences come from PBMCs, collected on the day of the yellow fever booster vaccination. The receptors were gathered from a man aged 25 to 40 who received the YFV17D yellow fever vaccine.

V usage is TRBV20-1 and J usage is TRBJ2-3; 9 bases are shared with TRBD2. CDR3 length: 15 amino acids. Germline-derived CDR1 and CDR2 are DFQATT and SNEGSKA (reference sequence). Trimming at V came to 1 base and at J to 9 bases, leaving 11 bases not matched to a gene. CDR3 region: CSARVSGLAVGTQYF. The CDR3 nucleotides are TGCAGTGCTAGAGTTTCGGGACTAGCCGTTGGCACGCAGTATTTT.

This clonotype was picked up a small number of times. The CDR3 reads CAGTISTDTQYF. As DNA, the CDR3 is TGTGCCGGCACGATTAGCACAGATACGCAGTATTTT. The V and J genes are TRBV30 and TRBJ2-3; D unclear. The ends were cut back, 8 bases at V and 0 bases at J, with 9 bases in the middle. This CDR3 has 12 residues. Germline V gene data show CDR1 as GTSNPN and CDR2 as SVGIG (reference sequence).

This clonotype was counted only a few times. The rearrangement joins TRBV24-1 to TRBJ1-2; perhaps TRBD1 as D (6 bases). V dropped 1 base and J dropped 4 bases, with 9 bases sitting between them. Germline V gene sequence: CDR1 KGHDR, CDR2 SFDVKD. This CDR3 has 14 residues. The CDR3 DNA reads TGTGCCACCAGTGATTTCGGGACAAGCTATGGCTACACCTTC. Its protein is CATSDFGTSYGYTF.

As to this clonotype: Mismatch with germline at one junction end may stem from a read error. The V call is TRBV6-5, the J call TRBJ1-3, with D possibly matching TRBD1 (5 bases). The CDR3 covers 15 residues. Germline assignment: CDR1 MNHEY and CDR2 SVGAGI. CDR3 coding DNA: TGTGCCAGCAGTTACTCTGTTGGTAGGGGAGACACCATATGTTTT. Amino acid sequence: CASSYSVGRGDTICF.

This clonotype was observed a handful of times. The chain joins TRBV9 to TRBJ2-2; D ambiguous. Germline-derived CDR1 and CDR2 are SGDLS and YYNGEE. The CDR3 spans 15 residues. V gave up 0 bases and J gave up 0 bases, with 6 bases separating them. In nucleotides, the CDR3 is TGTGCCAGCAGCGTAGACAGCTCGAACACCGGGGAGCTGTTTTTT. Its translation: CASSVDSSNTGELFF.

This clonotype was seen a few times. J is TRBJ1-1 and V is TRBV5-4, with D maybe TRBD1 (6 bases). The ends were cut back, 7 bases at V and 3 bases at J, with 13 bases in the middle. The CDR3 is made up of 13 amino acids. CDR1 is SGHNT, CDR2 YYREEE, per germline (reference sequence). The DNA of the CDR3 is TGTGCCAGCTTTGGGGCAGGGGACACTGAAGCTTTCTTT. It codes for CASFGAGDTEAFF.

This clonotype has only a few counts. This sequence joins TRBV6-5 and TRBJ2-1, with 8 bases lining up with TRBD1. The CDR3 consists of 15 residues. Germline CDR1 reads MNHEY; CDR2 reads SVGAGI. With V trimmed by 0 bases and J by 9 bases, 7 bases remained unmatched. The CDR3 DNA is TGTGCCAGCAGTTACTCTCCGACAGGGGCAGGTGAGCAGTTCTTC. This sequence encodes CASSYSPTGAGEQFF.

The V and J genes are TRBV5-1 and TRBJ2-2; 10 positions agree with TRBD2. V shed 4 bases, J shed 4 bases, and the junction held 7 bases outside the gene matches. The CDR3 is made up of 16 amino acids. From germline, CDR1 is SGHRS and CDR2 YFSETQ. In DNA, the CDR3 is TGCGCCAGCAGCCTTACTAGCGGGAAGAGCACCGGGGAGCTGTTTTTT. This sequence encodes CASSLTSGKSTGELFF. Variable domain in full (rest from reference TRBV5-1 and TRBJ2-2): KAGVTQTPRYLIKTRGQQVTLSCSPISGHRSVSWYQQTPGQGLQFLFEYFSETQRNKGNFPGRFSGRQFSNSRSEMNVSTLELGDSALYLCASSLTSGKSTGELFFGEGSRLTVL.

This clonotype was seen only a few times. The V call is TRBV5-6, the J call TRBJ2-3, with TRBD1 matching over 8 bases. The CDR3 is 17 amino acids. V trimming: 1 base; J trimming: 4 bases; junction bases outside the gene matches: 11. The germline V gene has CDR1 SGHDT and CDR2 YYEEEE. CDR3 DNA sequence: TGTGCCAGCAGCTTGCAGGGGGCAGTCGTGTTGGCAGATACGCAGTATTTT. Translation: CASSLQGAVVLADTQYF.

This chain joins TRBV7-2 and TRBJ1-2; D gene uncertain. With 5 bases removed from V and 4 bases from J, the gap between germline ends came to 8 bases. The germline gives CDR1 SGHTA, CDR2 FQGNSA. The length of the CDR3 is 12 residues. CDR3 DNA: TGTGCCAGCAGCCAGGACTTCTATGGCTACACCTTC. Its translation is CASSQDFYGYTF.

This clonotype was found a few times. CDR3 protein: CASSQGAGGVSEQYF. The CDR3 region has the DNA TGTGCCAGCAGCCAAGGAGCAGGGGGGGTTTCCGAGCAGTACTTC. The chain is built from TRBV3-1 and TRBJ2-7; D could derive from TRBD1 or TRBD2 (7 bases each). The CDR3 is 15 residues long. V was cut by 1 base and J by 6 bases, with 16 bases left in between. Germline V gives CDR1 LGHDT, CDR2 YNNKEL (reference sequence).

The chain employs TRBV5-1 and TRBJ1-5; 10 nucleotides line up with TRBD1. Germline V lookup: CDR1 SGHRS, CDR2 YFSETQ. The CDR3 extends over 14 amino acids. The junction had 1 base not matched to a gene; V was cut back by 1 base and J by 6 bases. The chain's CDR3 is CASSLRQGAQPQHF. CDR3 bases: TGCGCCAGCAGCTTGCGACAGGGGGCTCAGCCCCAGCATTTT.

This clonotype turned up a few times. The V and J genes are TRBV12-3 or TRBV12-4 and TRBJ2-7; 10 positions match TRBD1. The CDR3 is made up of 15 amino acids. The trim removed 3 bases at V and 4 bases at J, leaving 6 bases unmatched. CDR3 in DNA: TGTGCCAGCAGTTTTAGTGGACAGGGGGGTTACGAGCAGTACTTC. This codes for CASSFSGQGGYEQYF.

This clonotype was counted only a few times. The V gene is TRBV29-1, the J gene TRBJ2-5; 9 nucleotides agree with TRBD1. V lost 7 bases, J lost 4 bases, and 7 bases stayed unmatched. Per the germline V gene, CDR1 is SQVTM and CDR2 is ANQGSEA. This CDR3 comprises 13 residues. DNA of the CDR3: TGCAGCGGCGGACAGGGGTTGCGAGAGACCCAGTACTTC. Translating gives CSGGQGLRETQYF.

V gene TRBV6-7 combines with J gene TRBJ2-3; D gene uncertain. TRBV6-7 is assigned to the ORF class and has an uncertain function. Trimming stripped 6 bases from V and 7 bases from J, with 26 bases between. This CDR3 is 17 amino acids long. CDR3 residues: CASRWAKGRPFGHTQYF. CDR3 nucleotide sequence: TGTGCCAGCAGGTGGGCGAAAGGACGACCTTTTGGTCATACGCAGTATTTT.

The J gene is TRBJ2-4, the V gene TRBV12-3 or TRBV12-4, with D tentatively TRBD2 (5 bases). The CDR3 is 15 amino acids. The V and J ends lost 4 bases and 1 base respectively, with 11 bases between them. CDR3 amino acids: CASSSLREAKNIQYF. The DNA of the CDR3 is TGTGCCAGCAGTTCCCTGAGGGAGGCCAAAAACATTCAGTACTTC.

This clonotype has only a few counts. V gene TRBV28 combines with J gene TRBJ2-3; TRBD1 matches 7 bases. The CDR3 length is 16 residues. Germline trimming cut 5 bases from V and 4 bases from J; bases unmatched to any gene: 12. Germline CDR1 and CDR2: MDHEN and SYDVKM. In nucleotides, the CDR3 is TGTGCCAGCAGTGACAAGACAGGGCCGGGCGCAGATACGCAGTATTTT. It yields the protein CASSDKTGPGADTQYF.

The rearrangement uses TRBV4-3 and TRBJ2-2; no definite D call. V lost 4 bases to trimming and J lost 0 bases, with 12 bases between them. CDR1 and CDR2 from the germline V gene are LGHNA and YSLEER. The CDR3 is made up of 16 amino acids. CDR3 bases: TGCGCCAGCAGCCCCGGCCCAGATCCGAACACCGGGGAGCTGTTTTTT. Translation: CASSPGPDPNTGELFF.

This clonotype came up a few times. V and J are TRBV12-3 or TRBV12-4 and TRBJ1-2, with TRBD1 matching 9 bases. CDR3 length equals 12 residues. After removal of 7 bases from V and 8 bases from J, the junction contained 5 bases not matched to a gene. CDR3 bases: TGTGCCAGCACCGGGACAGGGCAGGGCTACACCTTC. Translating it yields CASTGTGQGYTF.

The chain uses TRBV6-5 and TRBJ2-1, with D unresolved. The CDR3 consists of 12 residues. Trimming took off 4 bases at V and 10 bases at J, with 11 bases between the two ends. Germline V gene sequence: CDR1 MNHEY, CDR2 SVGAGI. DNA for the CDR3: TGTGCCAGCAGTTCCAACTGGCTGGAGCAGTTCTTC. As protein: CASSSNWLEQFF.

In its sample, this clonotype was seen a few times. The chain links TRBV5-5 to TRBJ2-1; 13 bases agree with TRBD2. J was trimmed by 2 bases and V by 4 bases; bases with no gene match: 6. There are 17 residues in the CDR3. Per the germline V gene, CDR1 is SGHKS and CDR2 is YYEKEE (reference sequence). This CDR3 is CASSRTSGSTTYNEQFF. CDR3 DNA sequence: TGTGCCAGCAGCCGGACTAGCGGGAGTACTACCTACAATGAGCAGTTCTTC.

The rearrangement joins TRBV29-1 to TRBJ2-7, with TRBD2 matching over 12 bases. Germline values: CDR1 SQVTM, CDR2 ANQGSEA. The CDR3 sequence is 14 residues long. Trimming took 4 bases from V and 2 from J; bases not matched to a gene: 3. The CDR3 sequence: CSVGTSGRTYEQYF. For the CDR3, the DNA is TGCAGCGTTGGAACTAGCGGGAGGACCTACGAGCAGTACTTC.

This clonotype was observed a few times. The chain has TRBV28 and TRBJ2-1; D call uncertain. The CDR3 covers 14 residues. Germline V CDR1 and CDR2: MDHEN, SYDVKM. Deletions cut 6 bases from V and 3 bases from J, with 12 bases between. In DNA form, the CDR3 reads TGTGCCAGCAGCAAAGGTCTATTCTACAATGAGCAGTTCTTC. Translated: CASSKGLFYNEQFF. The full variable domain, in which reference TRBV28 and TRBJ2-1 provide the parts outside the CDR3, is DVKVTQSSRYLVKRTGEKVFLECVQDMDHENMFWYRQDPGLGLRLIYFSYDVKMKEKGDIPEGYSVSREKKERFSLILESASTNQTSMYLCASSKGLFYNEQFFGPGTRLTVL.

This clonotype was counted between two and nine times. The gene calls are TRBV3-1 and TRBJ1-1; a weak D match, TRBD1 (5 bases). This CDR3 has 16 residues. Trimming shortened V by 0 bases and J by 3 bases, and 14 bases separated the two germline ends. Per the germline V gene, CDR1 is LGHDT and CDR2 is YNNKEL (reference sequence). This chain's CDR3 is CASSQELPGLDTEAFF. Written as DNA, the CDR3 is TGTGCCAGCAGCCAAGAACTTCCAGGGTTAGACACTGAAGCTTTCTTT.

This clonotype was seen more than once but under ten times. The rearrangement links TRBV5-1 to TRBJ2-3, with D possibly called TRBD1 or TRBD2 (5 bases each). Trimming removed 4 bases from V and 0 bases from J, with 12 bases in between. The CDR3 runs to 15 residues. Germline-derived CDR1 and CDR2 are SGHRS and YFSETQ. In DNA, the CDR3 is TGCGCCAGCAGCCGAGTGGGGGACAGCACAGATACGCAGTATTTT. Protein product: CASSRVGDSTDTQYF. Looking up the rest from reference TRBV5-1 and TRBJ2-3 gives the full variable domain: KAGVTQTPRYLIKTRGQQVTLSCSPISGHRSVSWYQQTPGQGLQFLFEYFSETQRNKGNFPGRFSGRQFSNSRSEMNVSTLELGDSALYLCASSRVGDSTDTQYFGPGTRLTVL.

In its sample, this clonotype was seen a few times. This sequence joins TRBV4-1 and TRBJ1-2, with 7 nucleotides matching TRBD1. This CDR3 has 15 residues. V gave up 4 bases and J gave up 4 bases; unmatched junction bases: 9. Germline V gene lookup returns CDR1 MGHRA and CDR2 YSYEKL. CDR3 amino acids: CASSLTGRDSYGYTF. For the CDR3, the DNA is TGCGCCAGCAGCCTCACGGGGCGGGACAGCTATGGCTACACCTTC.